The 30 T cell receptor beta chains presented below share a single source sample, sequenced in a study of Ad26.COV2.S vaccination and SARS-CoV-2 variants. Clones were read by immunoSEQ multiplex PCR, and TCRdb kept only the in-frame ones, dropping some. The sample has about 460,000 clones; roughly nine tenths are singletons. Treatment defined: 19 received Ad26.COV2.S at low or high dose, single or two shots; about 5 received placebo; per-sample allocation not given. Specimen acquisition occurred on day 63 following the initial vaccine or placebo injection. The sample here was peripheral blood, taken in a trial of Ad26.COV2.S vaccine versus placebo. The receptors here all came from a person aged 18-65 years who received the Ad26.COV2.S COVID-19 vaccine or a placebo.

The chain uses TRBV4-1 and TRBJ2-7; 7 nucleotides match TRBD1. V trimming: 0 bases; J trimming: 2 bases; junction bases outside the gene matches: 4. From germline, CDR1 is MGHRA and CDR2 YSYEKL. The CDR3 totals 15 residues. CDR3 nucleotide sequence: TGCGCCAGCAGCCAAGAGCGGACAGGCCCCTACGAGCAGTACTTC. Amino acids: CASSQERTGPYEQYF.

This clone was seen a single time. The chain recombines TRBV19 with TRBJ1-1; D is ambiguous. Trimming removed 6 bases at V and 0 bases at J, with 11 bases between. Germline loops: CDR1 LNHDA, CDR2 SQIVND (reference sequence). The CDR3 sequence is 14 residues long. Here the CDR3 DNA reads TGTGCCAGTAGCGGCAGGATTATGAACACTGAAGCTTTCTTT. It codes for CASSGRIMNTEAFF.

V usage is TRBV30 and J usage is TRBJ2-1; D remains ambiguous. CDR3 length: 13 amino acids. Germline V CDR1 and CDR2: GTSNPN, SVGIG (reference sequence). With 0 bases removed from V and 0 bases from J, the gap between germline ends came to 3 bases. The CDR3 loop reads CAWSVDSYNEQFF. CDR3 sequence (DNA): TGTGCCTGGAGTGTAGACTCCTACAATGAGCAGTTCTTC.

This chain joins TRBV5-1 and TRBJ2-4, with 13 bases that match TRBD2. This CDR3 contains 18 residues. Germline CDR1 SGHRS, CDR2 YFSETQ. V shed 4 bases, J shed 0 bases, and the junction held 7 bases outside the gene matches. CDR3 bases: TGCGCCAGCAGCCCGGGACTAGCGGGGATACTAGCCAAAAACATTCAGTACTTC. It yields the protein CASSPGLAGILAKNIQYF.

This clone appeared once. V is TRBV4-1 and J is TRBJ1-6, with D uncertain. The CDR3 covers 14 residues. Germline V lookup: CDR1 MGHRA, CDR2 YSYEKL. Trimming took off 1 base at V and 5 bases at J, with 6 bases between the two ends. CDR3: CASSQGLHNSPLHF. The CDR3 nucleotides read TGCGCCAGCAGCCAAGGTCTCCATAATTCACCCCTCCACTTT.

The chain is built from TRBV12-3 or TRBV12-4 and TRBJ1-1; no clear D. The CDR3 consists of 13 residues. Trimming stripped 3 bases from V and 2 bases from J, with 7 bases between. The chain's CDR3 is CASSFYKNTEAFF. The CDR3 bases are TGTGCCAGCAGTTTTTACAAAAACACTGAAGCTTTCTTT.

V and J are TRBV6-2 or TRBV6-3 and TRBJ1-5; possibly TRBD1 for D (6 bases). Germline lookup yields CDR1 MNHEY and CDR2 SVGEGT. The CDR3 has 13 amino acids. V lost 5 bases to trimming and J lost 4 bases, with 9 bases between them. Written as DNA, the CDR3 is TGTGCCAGCAGTGGGACATATAATCAGCCCCAGCATTTT. Encoded protein: CASSGTYNQPQHF.

The chain has TRBV11-2 and TRBJ2-3, with D possibly being TRBD1 or TRBD2 (5 bases each). V lost 1 base to trimming and J lost 1 base, with 12 bases between them. The CDR3 sequence is 16 residues long. Per germline, CDR1 SGHAT and CDR2 FQNNGV. The chain's CDR3 is CASSLVFMGGTDTQYF. The CDR3 DNA reads TGTGCCAGCAGCTTAGTCTTCATGGGGGGCACAGATACGCAGTATTTT. Full variable domain (outside the CDR3, taken from reference TRBV11-2 and TRBJ2-3): EAGVAQSPRYKIIEKRQSVAFWCNPISGHATLYWYQQILGQGPKLLIQFQNNGVVDDSQLPKDRFSAERLKGVDSTLKIQPAKLEDSAVYLCASSLVFMGGTDTQYFGPGTRLTVL.

The rearrangement links TRBV7-9 to TRBJ1-3, with D hard to call. The V gene's germline CDR1 is SEHNR and CDR2 FQNEAQ (reference sequence). This CDR3 has 15 residues. V was trimmed by 7 bases and J by 0 bases, leaving 13 bases between them. The CDR3: CASNLNIYSGNTIYF. The CDR3 bases are TGTGCCAGCAACCTCAACATCTACTCTGGAAACACCATATATTTT. Based on the CDR3 plus reference TRBV7-9 and TRBJ1-3, the full variable domain is DTGVSQNPRHKITKRGQNVTFRCDPISEHNRLYWYRQTLGQGPEFLTYFQNEAQLEKSRLLSDRFSAERPKGSFSTLEIQRTEQGDSAMYLCASNLNIYSGNTIYFGEGSWLTVV.

The chain has TRBV18 and TRBJ1-5; D may be TRBD1 (6 bases). The CDR3 is 15 amino acids. CDR1 and CDR2 from the germline V gene are KGHSH and LQKENI. Trimming shortened V by 2 bases and J by 0 bases, and 8 bases separated the two germline ends. The DNA of the CDR3 is TGTGCCAGCTCACCAGCAGGGGATAGCAATCAGCCCCAGCATTTT. This translates into CASSPAGDSNQPQHF.

V usage is TRBV30 and J usage is TRBJ2-7; tentatively, D is TRBD2 (5 bases). Germline V gene sequence: CDR1 GTSNPN, CDR2 SVGIG (reference sequence). Trimming took off 2 bases at V and 4 bases at J, with 12 bases between the two ends. This CDR3 has 13 residues. The CDR3 spells CAWSMDPGYEQYF. The CDR3 coding sequence is TGTGCCTGGAGTATGGACCCGGGGTACGAGCAGTACTTC. Together with reference TRBV30 and TRBJ2-7, the CDR3 gives the full variable domain: SQTIHQWPATLVQPVGSPLSLECTVEGTSNPNLYWYRQAAGRGLQLLFYSVGIGQISSEVPQNLSASRPQDRQFILSSKKLLLSDSGFYLCAWSMDPGYEQYFGPGTRLTVT.

This chain links TRBV29-1 with TRBJ2-1; 9 nucleotides agree with TRBD2. Germline-derived CDR1 and CDR2 are SQVTM and ANQGSEA. The CDR3 loop spans 15 amino acids. V shed 4 bases, J shed 5 bases, and the junction held 9 bases outside the gene matches. The CDR3 region is CSVVKLAGENNEQFF. The CDR3, as DNA: TGCAGCGTTGTAAAATTAGCGGGGGAGAACAATGAGCAGTTCTTC.

The chain joins TRBV6-5 to TRBJ1-2; D not resolved. V lost 0 bases, J lost 4 bases, and 12 bases lay in between. This CDR3 region has 15 residues. Germline-derived CDR1 and CDR2 are MNHEY and SVGAGI. The CDR3 sequence is CASSYSSQLFYGYTF. Written as DNA, the CDR3 is TGTGCCAGCAGTTACTCTAGCCAGCTCTTCTATGGCTACACCTTC.

The chain joins TRBV6-5 to TRBJ1-2, with no clear D. The V gene's germline CDR1 is MNHEY and CDR2 SVGAGI. CDR3 length: 11 amino acids. V lost 8 bases and J lost 5, with 9 bases in between. The CDR3 is CASQDVYGYTF. DNA of the CDR3: TGTGCCAGCCAGGACGTATATGGCTACACCTTC.

The rearrangement uses TRBV19 and TRBJ2-1, with 9 bases aligning to TRBD2. Per the germline V gene, CDR1 is LNHDA and CDR2 is SQIVND (reference sequence). The CDR3 loop spans 16 amino acids. V lost 6 bases, J lost 4 bases, and 10 bases stayed unmatched. Written as DNA, the CDR3 is TGTGCCAGTAGGGTCGCCGGGACTAGCATTTACAATGAGCAGTTCTTC. It encodes CASRVAGTSIYNEQFF.

V and J are TRBV6-5 and TRBJ1-2, with D perhaps matching TRBD1 (6 bases). CDR1 MNHEY and CDR2 SVGAGI come from the germline V gene. This CDR3 has 15 amino acids. V dropped 0 bases and J dropped 1 base, with 9 bases sitting between them. The CDR3 DNA reads as TGTGCCAGCAGTTACTCGACAGGTCATAACTATGGCTACACCTTC. Amino acids: CASSYSTGHNYGYTF.

The rearrangement uses TRBV18 and TRBJ1-4; 8 nucleotides line up with TRBD1. From germline, CDR1 is KGHSH and CDR2 LQKENI. CDR3 length: 17 amino acids. V gave up 4 bases and J gave up 1 base; unmatched junction bases: 8. CDR3 in amino acids: CASSQRQGIGTNEKLFF. The CDR3 DNA reads as TGTGCCAGCTCACAGAGACAGGGGATCGGAACTAATGAAAAACTGTTTTTT.

The V call is TRBV5-4, the J call TRBJ2-7, with D hard to call. Germline CDR1 SGHNT, CDR2 YYREEE (reference sequence). CDR3 length equals 14 residues. Trimming took 3 bases from V and 6 from J, leaving 16 bases between them. The CDR3 loop is CASSWKSGVGEQYF. CDR3 in DNA: TGTGCCAGCAGCTGGAAGAGTGGAGTGGGCGAGCAGTACTTC.

V usage is TRBV19 and J usage is TRBJ1-5, with D maybe TRBD1 (6 bases). Trimming cost V 8 bases and J 3 bases, with 20 bases left between them. This CDR3 region has 16 residues. CDR1 and CDR2 from the germline V gene are LNHDA and SQIVND (reference sequence). In DNA, the CDR3 is TGTGCCAGTTCGTTGGGGGGGGGCGCGATCAATCAGCCCCAGCATTTT. Encoded protein: CASSLGGGAINQPQHF.

The rearrangement joins TRBV19 to TRBJ2-2; no clear D gene. CDR3 length equals 14 residues. V lost 0 bases and J 3 bases, leaving 5 bases between the germline ends. Germline CDR1 reads LNHDA; CDR2 reads SQIVND (reference sequence). The CDR3 loop is CASSIDWHTGELFF. The CDR3 DNA is TGTGCCAGTAGTATAGACTGGCACACCGGGGAGCTGTTTTTT. Full variable domain (remainder filled in from reference TRBV19 and TRBJ2-2): DGGITQSPKYLFRKEGQNVTLSCEQNLNHDAMYWYRQDPGQGLRLIYYSQIVNDFQKGDIAEGYSVSREKKESFPLTVTSAQKNPTAFYLCASSIDWHTGELFFGEGSRLTVL.

The gene calls are TRBV30 and TRBJ2-7; a weak D match, TRBD2 (6 bases). V was pared by 3 bases and J by 4 bases, with 16 bases between. CDR3 length: 14 residues. Germline CDR1 and CDR2: GTSNPN and SVGIG (reference sequence). The CDR3 protein is CAWSPGSNRYEQYF. For the CDR3, the DNA is TGTGCCTGGAGCCCCGGGAGTAACCGTTACGAGCAGTACTTC. Full variable domain (outside the CDR3, taken from reference TRBV30 and TRBJ2-7): SQTIHQWPATLVQPVGSPLSLECTVEGTSNPNLYWYRQAAGRGLQLLFYSVGIGQISSEVPQNLSASRPQDRQFILSSKKLLLSDSGFYLCAWSPGSNRYEQYFGPGTRLTVT.

The chain has TRBV6-2 or TRBV6-3 and TRBJ2-7; no firm D call. This CDR3 has 15 amino acids. With 3 bases removed from V and 7 bases from J, the gap between germline ends came to 19 bases. Germline V gives CDR1 MNHEY, CDR2 SVGEGT. The DNA for the CDR3 is TGTGCCAGCAGTTATGGCCAGATACCTACGGAAGAGCAGTACTTC. Its protein product is CASSYGQIPTEEQYF.

The genes are TRBV11-2 and TRBJ2-3; D is undetermined. The CDR3 runs to 12 residues. Trimming stripped 5 bases from V and 0 bases from J, with 3 bases between. Germline loops: CDR1 SGHAT, CDR2 FQNNGV. CDR3 sequence: CASSLSTDTQYF. The CDR3 nucleotides are TGTGCCAGCAGCCTCAGCACAGATACGCAGTATTTT. The whole variable domain, filled in from reference TRBV11-2 and TRBJ2-3, reads EAGVAQSPRYKIIEKRQSVAFWCNPISGHATLYWYQQILGQGPKLLIQFQNNGVVDDSQLPKDRFSAERLKGVDSTLKIQPAKLEDSAVYLCASSLSTDTQYFGPGTRLTVL.

Only one count was recorded for this clone. This rearrangement joins TRBV28 to TRBJ2-1; 10 bases map to TRBD2. The CDR3 runs 15 residues. The J segment lost 15 bases and the V segment lost 2 bases, leaving 13 bases of the junction unmatched. The germline V gene has CDR1 MDHEN and CDR2 SYDVKM. The CDR3, as DNA: TGTGCCAGCAGTTTAGAATTACCCCTAGCGGGAGCTGGGTTCTTC. It encodes CASSLELPLAGAGFF.

The J gene is TRBJ2-2, the V gene TRBV15; the match to TRBD2 covers 7 bases. CDR3 length equals 16 residues. V trimming: 8 bases; J trimming: 0 bases; junction bases outside the gene matches: 9. Germline CDR1 reads LNHNV; CDR2 reads YYDKDF (reference sequence). The CDR3: CATSPPGGTNTGELFF. CDR3 in DNA: TGTGCCACCTCACCCCCGGGGGGAACGAACACCGGGGAGCTGTTTTTT.

The genes are TRBV5-8 and TRBJ1-2; D is perhaps TRBD1 (5 bases). Trimming removed 4 bases from V and 4 bases from J, with 17 bases in between. Germline V CDR1 and CDR2: SGHTS, YDEGEE. The CDR3 runs to 15 residues. CDR3 DNA: TGTGCCAGCAGCCCTTTCGGGGGGATGGGCTATGGCTACACCTTC. Its translation is CASSPFGGMGYGYTF. Variable domain in full (rest from reference TRBV5-8 and TRBJ1-2): EAGVTQSPTHLIKTRGQQATLRCSPISGHTSVYWYQQALGLGLQFLLWYDEGEERNRGNFPPRFSGRQFPNYSSELNVNALELEDSALYLCASSPFGGMGYGYTFGSGTRLTVV.

This chain links TRBV15 with TRBJ1-5; D uncertain. This CDR3 has 18 residues. Trimming pared 3 bases from V and 4 bases from J, leaving 22 bases between. Germline loops: CDR1 LNHNV, CDR2 YYDKDF (reference sequence). The CDR3 spells CATSSSGSIGLLNQPQHF. CDR3 bases: TGTGCCACCAGCAGTTCGGGCAGCATCGGGCTATTAAATCAGCCCCAGCATTTT. Based on the CDR3 plus reference TRBV15 and TRBJ1-5, the full variable domain is DAMVIQNPRYQVTQFGKPVTLSCSQTLNHNVMYWYQQKSSQAPKLLFHYYDKDFNNEADTPDNFQSRRPNTSFCFLDIRSPGLGDTAMYLCATSSSGSIGLLNQPQHFGDGTRLSIL.

This chain links TRBV4-1 with TRBJ2-5; D gene uncertain. CDR3 length equals 16 residues. Germline CDR1 and CDR2: MGHRA and YSYEKL. Trimming removed 2 bases from V and 0 bases from J, with 13 bases in between. CDR3 region: CASSQLPWTNQETQYF. The CDR3 region has the DNA TGCGCCAGCAGCCAACTCCCCTGGACCAACCAAGAGACCCAGTACTTC.

The chain carries TRBV18 and TRBJ1-5; 7 bases map to TRBD1. CDR1 and CDR2 (germline): KGHSH, LQKENI. CDR3 length equals 15 residues. The V gene end was trimmed by 6 bases and the J gene end by 4 bases; junction bases not matched to a gene: 9. The CDR3 protein is CASSPTGNNNQPQHF. The CDR3 DNA sequence: TGTGCCAGCTCTCCGACAGGGAACAATAATCAGCCCCAGCATTTT.

The sample holds one count of this clone. This sequence joins TRBV9 and TRBJ2-7, with no clear D. Germline values: CDR1 SGDLS, CDR2 YYNGEE. Trimming pared 4 bases from V and 0 bases from J, leaving 11 bases between. This CDR3 is 14 amino acids long. The CDR3 nucleotides are TGTGCCAGCAGCCCTTGGCGAAGCTCCTACGAGCAGTACTTC. This translates into CASSPWRSSYEQYF.